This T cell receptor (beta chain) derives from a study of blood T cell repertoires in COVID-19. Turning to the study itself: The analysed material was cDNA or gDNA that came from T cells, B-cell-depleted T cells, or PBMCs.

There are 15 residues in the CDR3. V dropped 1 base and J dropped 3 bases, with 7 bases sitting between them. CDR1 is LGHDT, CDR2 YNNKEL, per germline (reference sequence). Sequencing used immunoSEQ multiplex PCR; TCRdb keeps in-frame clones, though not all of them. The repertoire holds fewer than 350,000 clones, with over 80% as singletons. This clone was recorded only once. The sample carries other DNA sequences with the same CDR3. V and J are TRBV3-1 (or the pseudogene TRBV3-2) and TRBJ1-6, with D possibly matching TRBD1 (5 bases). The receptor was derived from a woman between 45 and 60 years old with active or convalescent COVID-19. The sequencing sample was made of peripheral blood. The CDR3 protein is CASSQGGDYNSPLHF. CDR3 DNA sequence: TGTGCCAGCAGCCAAGGGGGGGACTATAATTCACCCCTCCACTTT.